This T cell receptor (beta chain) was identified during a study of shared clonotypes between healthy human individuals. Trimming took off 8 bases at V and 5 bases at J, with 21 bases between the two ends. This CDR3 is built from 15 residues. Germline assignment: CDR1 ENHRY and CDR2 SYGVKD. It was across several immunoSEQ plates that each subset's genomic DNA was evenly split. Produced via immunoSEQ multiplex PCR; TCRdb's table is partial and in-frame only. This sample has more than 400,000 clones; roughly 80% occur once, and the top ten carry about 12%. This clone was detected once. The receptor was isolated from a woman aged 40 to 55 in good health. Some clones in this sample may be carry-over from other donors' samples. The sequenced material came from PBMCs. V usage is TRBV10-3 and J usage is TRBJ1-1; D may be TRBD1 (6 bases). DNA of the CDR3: TGTGCCATCGGAGGCCAGGGGACCACCCTTACTGAAGCTTTCTTT. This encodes CAIGGQGTTLTEAFF.